This TCR beta chain was recovered during a study of OX40 agonist ivuxolimab in advanced cancers. Whole-study context: Ivuxolimab, an antibody acting as an agonist of OX40 (CD134), was used to treat patients.

Study-level findings and limits: Among T cells, CD8+ cells averaged more expanded clones than CD4+ cells.

TCRdb's copy holds only in-frame clones and misses some; the assay was immunoSEQ multiplex PCR. Among 65,000 to 70,000 clones listed, roughly 87% were seen once. As regards this clone: Antigen specificity is unknown.

The clonotype originates from an adult with an advanced solid tumor such as melanoma, head and neck, liver or kidney cancer. The sample in question was CD4+ or CD8+ T cells sorted from blood, obtained in a trial of the OX40 agonist ivuxolimab.

This CDR3 is CASSYSRALDGEQFF. Here the CDR3 DNA reads TGTGCCAGCAGTTACTCGAGGGCTTTGGATGGTGAGCAGTTCTTC. The J gene is TRBJ2-1, the V gene TRBV6-6; possibly TRBD2 for D (5 bases). In germline, CDR1 is MNHNY, CDR2 SVGAGI (reference sequence). V was pared by 0 bases and J by 9 bases, with 15 bases between. This CDR3 is 15 amino acids long.